The 23 T cell receptor beta chains given below trace back to one sample, sequenced in a study of T cells after yellow fever vaccination (dated 2019 in TCRdb). Receptor libraries were prepared by 5' RACE. The reads were generated on an Illumina HiSeq 2500. The public reads were run again by TCRdb, first through fastp at Q25 and then through MiXCR, and only productive beta chains were kept. All rows with the same CDR3 protein become a single entry with the most common DNA and genes. The sample data list tens of thousands of distinct CDR3 sequences, and about 7.4% of these were observed just once. 28% of the sample goes to the ten largest clones. Per the publication, the treatment or condition label means: live attenuated yellow fever vaccine strain. Source: CD8+ T cells sorted from PBMCs, taken less than 16 days after the first yellow fever vaccination. The receptors come from a man younger than 35 who received the YFV17D yellow fever vaccine.

About this clonotype itself: A much larger clone differs by one base, so this may be a read error. The V gene is TRBV5-1, the J gene TRBJ1-1, with D possibly being TRBD1 (6 bases). This CDR3 comprises 15 residues. Germline values: CDR1 SGHRS, CDR2 YFSETQ. The CDR3: CSSSLGASGGTEAFF. The CDR3 DNA follows: TGCTCCAGCAGCTTGGGGGCGTCCGGGGGGACTGAAGCTTTCTTT.

This clonotype appeared many times. The chain combines TRBV5-6 with TRBJ2-7; 8 bases match TRBD2. Germline values: CDR1 SGHDT, CDR2 YYEEEE. There are 17 residues in the CDR3. V trimming: 4 bases; J trimming: 0 bases; junction bases outside the gene matches: 12. The CDR3 loop reads CASSPAPQRGNSYEQYF. As DNA, the CDR3 is TGTGCCAGCAGCCCCGCCCCTCAGCGGGGGAACTCCTACGAGCAGTACTTC.

This clonotype appeared many times. A junction boundary mismatches the germline segment, possibly from a read error. This sequence joins TRBV6-2 or TRBV6-3 and TRBJ1-1; D unresolved. Germline lookup yields CDR1 MNHEY and CDR2 SVGEGT. This CDR3 has 11 residues. The CDR3, as DNA: TGTGCCAGCAGTTACTCGCGAGATGAGGTCTTT. Protein sequence: CASSYSRDEVF.

This chain connects TRBV12-3 or TRBV12-4 to TRBJ2-7; 8 bases align to TRBD1. V lost 8 bases and J lost 5; bases outside the gene matches: 5. The CDR3 has 12 residues. The CDR3 reads CASRTGTNEQYF. The CDR3 coding sequence is TGTGCCAGCCGGACAGGGACGAACGAGCAGTACTTC.

This clonotype was seen many times. The chain joins TRBV6-2 or TRBV6-3 to TRBJ2-7; TRBD1 matches at 8 bases. V trimming: 6 bases; J trimming: 7 bases; junction bases outside the gene matches: 8. The CDR3 is 13 residues long. Germline CDR1 and CDR2: MNHEY and SVGEGT. CDR3 in DNA: TGTGCCAGCAGCCCGGACAGGGTCGAGGAGCAGTACTTC. The encoded protein is CASSPDRVEEQYF.

This clonotype was seen many times. The CDR3 here is CASSLATGFPDTQYF. CDR3 in DNA: TGTGCCAGCAGCTTGGCGACAGGGTTTCCAGATACGCAGTATTTT. This chain links TRBV5-8 with TRBJ2-3; 7 bases are a match to TRBD1. Germline-derived CDR1 and CDR2 are SGHTS and YDEGEE. The CDR3 contains 15 residues. V dropped 0 bases and J dropped 4; count of bases not matched to a gene: 5.

At least ten counts were recorded for this clonotype. The genes are TRBV4-1 and TRBJ2-1; D is tentatively TRBD1 or TRBD2 (5 bases each). This CDR3 has 12 amino acids. Germline-derived CDR1 and CDR2 are MGHRA and YSYEKL. V shed 3 bases and J shed 8 bases, with 8 bases lying between them. The CDR3 protein is CASSQGPDEQFF. Here the CDR3 DNA reads TGCGCCAGCAGCCAGGGACCCGATGAGCAGTTCTTC.

This clonotype was observed many times. The rearrangement links TRBV18 to TRBJ2-7; a weak D match, TRBD1 (6 bases). V was clipped by 3 bases and J by 0 bases, with 15 bases between them. This CDR3 is 16 amino acids long. Germline assignment: CDR1 KGHSH and CDR2 LQKENI. The CDR3 bases are TGTGCCAGCTCACCCTCCCAGACAGGATCCTCCTACGAGCAGTACTTC. This translates into CASSPSQTGSSYEQYF.

This clonotype was seen at least ten times. The J gene is TRBJ1-1, the V gene TRBV27; D ambiguous. Germline loops: CDR1 MNHEY, CDR2 SMNVEV (reference sequence). The CDR3 runs 14 residues. Trimming took 2 bases from V and 1 from J, leaving 8 bases between them. Here the CDR3 DNA reads TGTGCCAGCAGTTTAGGCAGGACGAACACTGAAGCTTTCTTT. Translating it yields CASSLGRTNTEAFF.

There are many counts of this clonotype. V gene TRBV7-6 combines with J gene TRBJ2-3; TRBD2 matches 13 bases. The CDR3 covers 16 residues. The germline CDR1 and CDR2 sequences are SGHVS and FNYEAQ. V was clipped by 5 bases and J by 5 bases; unmatched bases: 7. As DNA, the CDR3 is TGTGCCAGCAGCCACAGACTAGCGGGGGGCGGAGATACGCAGTATTTT. Translating gives CASSHRLAGGGDTQYF.

Ten or more counts support this clonotype. This chain joins TRBV20-1 and TRBJ2-3; 9 nucleotides agree with TRBD1. With 6 bases clipped from V and 5 bases from J, the junction kept 6 bases outside the gene matches. There are 13 residues in the CDR3. Germline V CDR1 and CDR2: DFQATT, SNEGSKA (reference sequence). The CDR3: CSAEQGAGDTQYF. The DNA of the CDR3 is TGCAGTGCGGAACAGGGGGCGGGAGATACGCAGTATTTT.

The chain links TRBV7-2 to TRBJ2-7; D perhaps matches TRBD2 (6 bases). V was trimmed by 1 base and J by 3 bases, leaving 13 bases between them. Germline values: CDR1 SGHTA, CDR2 FQGNSA. This CDR3 contains 15 residues. In DNA, the CDR3 is TGTGCCAGCAGCTTAGGCCCGGGAGCAAACTACGAGCAGTACTTC. This translates into CASSLGPGANYEQYF.

Worth noting for this clonotype: One end of the junction does not line up with germline, which may come from a read error. The V call is TRBV18, the J call TRBJ1-5; 9 bases agree with TRBD1. This CDR3 has 17 residues. CDR1 is KGHSH and CDR2 is LQKENI in the germline V gene. In DNA, the CDR3 is TGTGCCAGCTCGGAAGACAGGGGGATAAGTAGCAAGCAGCCCCAGCATTTT. Its translation is CASSEDRGISSKQPQHF.

This clonotype came up many times. This chain joins TRBV7-9 and TRBJ1-3; D remains ambiguous. Germline V CDR1 and CDR2: SEHNR, FQNEAQ (reference sequence). This CDR3 has 15 residues. Trimming removed 5 bases from V and 2 bases from J, with 13 bases in between. The CDR3 sequence: CASSPVQLAGNTIYF. The CDR3 DNA follows: TGTGCCAGCAGCCCTGTACAATTGGCTGGAAACACCATATATTTT. The variable domain in full, with the rest retrieved from reference TRBV7-9 and TRBJ1-3, is DTGVSQNPRHKITKRGQNVTFRCDPISEHNRLYWYRQTLGQGPEFLTYFQNEAQLEKSRLLSDRFSAERPKGSFSTLEIQRTEQGDSAMYLCASSPVQLAGNTIYFGEGSWLTVV.

This clonotype was counted many times. The J gene is TRBJ2-7, the V gene TRBV7-2; D unresolved. The germline CDR1 and CDR2 sequences are SGHTA and FQGNSA. This CDR3 comprises 12 residues. V lost 8 bases to trimming and J lost 1 base, with 9 bases between them. This CDR3 is CASQDGSYEQYF. The DNA for the CDR3 is TGTGCCAGCCAAGACGGTTCCTACGAGCAGTACTTC. Full variable domain (remainder filled in from reference TRBV7-2 and TRBJ2-7): GAGVSQSPSNKVTEKGKDVELRCDPISGHTALYWYRQSLGQGLEFLIYFQGNSAPDKSGLPSDRFSAERTGGSVSTLTIQRTQQEDSAVYLCASQDGSYEQYFGPGTRLTVT.

V gene TRBV24-1 combines with J gene TRBJ1-2; 8 positions agree with TRBD1. J gave up 2 bases and V 3 bases, and 4 bases lay outside the gene matches. This CDR3 spans 15 amino acids. Germline assignment: CDR1 KGHDR and CDR2 SFDVKD. DNA for the CDR3: TGTGCCACCAGTGATCCGCGGACAGGGAACTATGGCTACACCTTC. Translating gives CATSDPRTGNYGYTF.

This clonotype was detected ten times or more. The chain uses TRBV27 and TRBJ1-1, with D perhaps matching TRBD1 (5 bases). Germline assignment: CDR1 MNHEY and CDR2 SMNVEV (reference sequence). Deletions cut 2 bases from V and 6 bases from J, with 10 bases between. This CDR3 comprises 13 residues. CDR3 sequence reads: CASSLVGGAEAFF. CDR3 nucleotides: TGTGCCAGCAGTTTAGTGGGGGGGGCTGAAGCTTTCTTT.

This clonotype occurred a few times. This chain uses TRBV19 with TRBJ1-5, with 12 bases lining up with TRBD1. The length of the CDR3 is 15 residues. Germline values: CDR1 LNHDA, CDR2 SQIVND (reference sequence). The ends lost 9 bases at V and 6 bases at J; junction bases unmatched: 9. CDR3 DNA: TGTGCCAGCGTAAGGGGACAGGGGGCAAGTCAGCCCCAGCATTTT. Amino acids: CASVRGQGASQPQHF.

This clonotype was counted ten times or more. The V call is TRBV6-5, the J call TRBJ2-1, with 10 bases that match TRBD2. Germline lookup yields CDR1 MNHEY and CDR2 SVGAGI. The junction had 7 bases not matched to a gene; V was cut back by 2 bases and J by 3 bases. The CDR3 loop spans 17 amino acids. CDR3 bases: TGTGCCAGCAGTTACCCTACTAGCGGGGAAAACTACAATGAGCAGTTCTTC. Protein: CASSYPTSGENYNEQFF.

This clonotype has at least ten counts. V is TRBV6-1 and J is TRBJ1-5; possibly TRBD1 for D (5 bases). The CDR3 runs 16 residues. Germline CDR1 and CDR2: MNHNS and SASEGT. Deletions cut 3 bases from V and 3 bases from J, with 15 bases between. The CDR3 loop is CASSDGGRGFNQPQHF. The CDR3 DNA reads TGTGCCAGCAGTGATGGGGGGAGGGGATTCAATCAGCCCCAGCATTTT.

This clonotype has ten or more counts. CDR3 loop: CASSWGTGYNEQFF. The DNA for the CDR3 is TGCGCCAGCAGCTGGGGCACAGGTTACAATGAGCAGTTCTTC. The chain combines TRBV5-1 with TRBJ2-1; a possible D gene is TRBD1 (5 bases). CDR1 is SGHRS and CDR2 is YFSETQ in the germline V gene. This CDR3 has 14 amino acids. Between the trimmed V and J ends, which lost 3 bases and 4 bases, there was a span of 11 bases.

This clonotype appeared a few times. The chain has TRBV12-3 or TRBV12-4 and TRBJ1-2, with D possibly being TRBD1 (5 bases). The CDR3 is 12 amino acids. V was cut by 6 bases and J by 8 bases, with 13 bases left in between. CDR3 region: CASRRPRVGYTF. The CDR3 nucleotides read TGTGCCAGCAGGAGGCCCAGGGTAGGCTACACCTTC.

The table lists this clonotype with many counts. The chain is built from TRBV5-1 and TRBJ2-1, with D maybe TRBD2 (7 bases). This CDR3 contains 15 residues. Per germline, CDR1 SGHRS and CDR2 YFSETQ. V lost 2 bases and J 6 bases, leaving 15 bases between the germline ends. The CDR3 DNA sequence: TGCGCCAGCAGCTTTTTCGCGGGGGCCGCCAATGAGCAGTTCTTC. The encoded protein is CASSFFAGAANEQFF.